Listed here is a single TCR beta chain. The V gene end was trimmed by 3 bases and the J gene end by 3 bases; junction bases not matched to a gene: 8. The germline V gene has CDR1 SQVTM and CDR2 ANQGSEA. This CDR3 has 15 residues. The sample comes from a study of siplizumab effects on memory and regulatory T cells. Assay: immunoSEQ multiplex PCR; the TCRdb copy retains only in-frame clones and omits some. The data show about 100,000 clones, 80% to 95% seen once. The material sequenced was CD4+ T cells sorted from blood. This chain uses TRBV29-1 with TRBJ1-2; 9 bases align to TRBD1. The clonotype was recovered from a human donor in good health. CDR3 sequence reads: CSVDPTDRGDYGYTF. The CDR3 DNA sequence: TGCAGCGTTGATCCGACTGACAGGGGGGACTATGGCTACACCTTC.